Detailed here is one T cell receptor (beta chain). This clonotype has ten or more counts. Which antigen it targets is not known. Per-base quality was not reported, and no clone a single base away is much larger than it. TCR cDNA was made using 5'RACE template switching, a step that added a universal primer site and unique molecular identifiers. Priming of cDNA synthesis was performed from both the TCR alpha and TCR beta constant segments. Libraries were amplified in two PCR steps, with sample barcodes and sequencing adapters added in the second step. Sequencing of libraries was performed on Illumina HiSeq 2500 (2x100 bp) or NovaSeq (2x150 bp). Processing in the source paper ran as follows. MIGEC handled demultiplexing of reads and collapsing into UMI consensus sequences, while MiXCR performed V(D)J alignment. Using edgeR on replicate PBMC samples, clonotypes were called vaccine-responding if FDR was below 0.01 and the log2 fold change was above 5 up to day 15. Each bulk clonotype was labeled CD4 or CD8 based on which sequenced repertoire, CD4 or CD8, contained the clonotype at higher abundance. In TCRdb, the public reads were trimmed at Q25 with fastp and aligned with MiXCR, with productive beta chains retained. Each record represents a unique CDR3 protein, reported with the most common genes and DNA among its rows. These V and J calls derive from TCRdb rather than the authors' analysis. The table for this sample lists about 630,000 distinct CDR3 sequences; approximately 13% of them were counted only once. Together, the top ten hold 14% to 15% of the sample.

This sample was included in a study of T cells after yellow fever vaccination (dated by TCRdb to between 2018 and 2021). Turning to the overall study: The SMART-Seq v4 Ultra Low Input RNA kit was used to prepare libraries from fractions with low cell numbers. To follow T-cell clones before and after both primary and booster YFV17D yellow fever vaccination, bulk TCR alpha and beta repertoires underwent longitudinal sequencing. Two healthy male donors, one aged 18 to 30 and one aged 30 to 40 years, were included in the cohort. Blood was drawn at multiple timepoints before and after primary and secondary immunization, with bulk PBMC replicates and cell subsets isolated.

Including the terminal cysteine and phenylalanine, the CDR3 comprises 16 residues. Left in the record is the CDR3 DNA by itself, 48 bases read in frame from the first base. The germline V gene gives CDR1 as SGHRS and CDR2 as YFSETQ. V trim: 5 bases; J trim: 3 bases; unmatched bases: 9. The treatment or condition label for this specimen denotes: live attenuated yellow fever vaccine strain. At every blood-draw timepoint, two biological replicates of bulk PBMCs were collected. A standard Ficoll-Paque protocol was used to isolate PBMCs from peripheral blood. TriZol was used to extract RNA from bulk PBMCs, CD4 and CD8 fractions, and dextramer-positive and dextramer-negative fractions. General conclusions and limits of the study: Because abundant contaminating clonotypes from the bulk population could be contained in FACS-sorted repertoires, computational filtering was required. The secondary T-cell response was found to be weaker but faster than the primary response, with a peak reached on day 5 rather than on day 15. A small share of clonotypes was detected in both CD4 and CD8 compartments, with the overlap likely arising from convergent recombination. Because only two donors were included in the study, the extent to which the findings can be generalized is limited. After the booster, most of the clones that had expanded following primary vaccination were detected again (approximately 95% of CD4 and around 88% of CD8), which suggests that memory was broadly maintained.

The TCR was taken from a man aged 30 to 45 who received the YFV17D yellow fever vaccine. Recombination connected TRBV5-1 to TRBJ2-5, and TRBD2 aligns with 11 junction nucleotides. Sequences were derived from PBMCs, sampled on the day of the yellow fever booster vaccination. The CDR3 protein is CASSLSGTSGKETQYF. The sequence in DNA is TGCGCCAGCAGTTTGTCCGGGACTAGCGGAAAAGAGACCCAGTACTTC.